The clone carrying this T cell receptor beta chain is classed as medium-sized. Antigen: not known. This sample includes further DNA sequences coding for the same CDR3. Not a single patient had been given any form of treatment at any point before undergoing thyroid surgery. The CDR3 runs to 15 residues. Germline values: CDR1 MNHNS, CDR2 SASEGT. V shed 4 bases, J shed 0 bases, and the junction held 3 bases outside the gene matches. Using MiXCR, TCRdb re-called clones from the PCR reads. The sample holds tens of thousands of clones, 20% to 25% seen once. The entry originates in a study of metastatic and nonmetastatic thyroid tumors. General observations from the study: Benign nodules reportedly had significantly lower TCR beta diversity than malignant thyroid tumors in blood and tumor.

Sequencing was performed on adjacent normal tissue. J is TRBJ2-1 and V is TRBV6-1; TRBD2 matches at 7 bases. The sequence derives from a female donor with papillary thyroid cancer or a benign thyroid nodule (not recorded which). Some clones in this sample may be carry-over from other donors' samples. In DNA form, the CDR3 reads TGTGCCAGCAGTGGGCGGACTAGCTCCTACAATGAGCAGTTCTTC. Protein product: CASSGRTSSYNEQFF.